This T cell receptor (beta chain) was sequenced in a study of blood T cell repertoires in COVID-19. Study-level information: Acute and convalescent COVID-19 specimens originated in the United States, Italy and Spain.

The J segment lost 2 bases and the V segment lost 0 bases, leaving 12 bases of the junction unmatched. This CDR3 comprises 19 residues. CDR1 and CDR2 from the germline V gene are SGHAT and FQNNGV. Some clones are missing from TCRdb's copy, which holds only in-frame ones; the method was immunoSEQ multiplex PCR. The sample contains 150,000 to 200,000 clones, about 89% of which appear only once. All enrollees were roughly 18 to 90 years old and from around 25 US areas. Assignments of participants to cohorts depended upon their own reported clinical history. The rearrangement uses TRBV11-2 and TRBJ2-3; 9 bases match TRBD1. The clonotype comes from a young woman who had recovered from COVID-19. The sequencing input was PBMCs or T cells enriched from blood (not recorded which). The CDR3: CASSLDSKVTGGYTDTQYF. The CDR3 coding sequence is TGTGCCAGCAGCTTAGATTCGAAGGTGACAGGGGGATACACAGATACGCAGTATTTT.